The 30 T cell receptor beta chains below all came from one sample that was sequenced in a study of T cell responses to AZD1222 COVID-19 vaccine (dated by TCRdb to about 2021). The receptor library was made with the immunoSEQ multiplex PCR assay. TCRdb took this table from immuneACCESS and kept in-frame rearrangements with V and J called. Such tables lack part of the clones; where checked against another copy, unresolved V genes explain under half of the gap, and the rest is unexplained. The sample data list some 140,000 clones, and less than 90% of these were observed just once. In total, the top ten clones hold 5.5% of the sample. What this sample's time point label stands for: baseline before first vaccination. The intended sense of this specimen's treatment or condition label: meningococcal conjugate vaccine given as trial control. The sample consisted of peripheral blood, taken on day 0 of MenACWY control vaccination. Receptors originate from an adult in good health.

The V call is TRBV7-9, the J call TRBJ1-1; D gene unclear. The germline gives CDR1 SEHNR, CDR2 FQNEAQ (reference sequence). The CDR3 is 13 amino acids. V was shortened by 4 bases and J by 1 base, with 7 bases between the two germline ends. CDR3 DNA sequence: TGTGCCAGCAGCTCCGCCGGGAACACTGAAGCTTTCTTT. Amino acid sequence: CASSSAGNTEAFF.

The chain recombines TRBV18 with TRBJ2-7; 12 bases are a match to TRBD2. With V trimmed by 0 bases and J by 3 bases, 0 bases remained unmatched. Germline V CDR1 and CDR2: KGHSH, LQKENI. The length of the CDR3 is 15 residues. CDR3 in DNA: TGTGCCAGCTCACCACCGACTAGCGGGGGCTACGAGCAGTACTTC. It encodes CASSPPTSGGYEQYF.

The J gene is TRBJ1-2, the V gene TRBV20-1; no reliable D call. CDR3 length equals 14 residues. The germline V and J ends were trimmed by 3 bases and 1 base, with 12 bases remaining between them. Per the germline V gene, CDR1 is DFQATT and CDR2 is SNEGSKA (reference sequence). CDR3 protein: CSASLPLDNYGYTF. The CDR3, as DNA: TGCAGTGCTAGTCTCCCTCTGGATAACTATGGCTACACCTTC.

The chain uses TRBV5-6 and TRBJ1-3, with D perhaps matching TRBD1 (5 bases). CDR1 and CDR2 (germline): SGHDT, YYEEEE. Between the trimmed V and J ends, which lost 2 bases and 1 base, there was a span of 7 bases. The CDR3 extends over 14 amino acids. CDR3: CASSLGVSGNTIYF. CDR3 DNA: TGTGCCAGCAGCTTAGGGGTATCTGGAAACACCATATATTTT. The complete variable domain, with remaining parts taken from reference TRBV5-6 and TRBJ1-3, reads DAGVTQSPTHLIKTRGQQVTLRCSPKSGHDTVSWYQQALGQGPQFIFQYYEEEERQRGNFPDRFSGHQFPNYSSELNVNALLLGDSALYLCASSLGVSGNTIYFGEGSWLTVV.

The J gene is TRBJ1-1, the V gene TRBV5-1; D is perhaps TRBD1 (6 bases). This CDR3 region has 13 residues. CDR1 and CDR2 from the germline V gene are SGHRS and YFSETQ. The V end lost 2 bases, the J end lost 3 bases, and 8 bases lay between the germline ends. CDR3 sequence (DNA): TGCGCCAGCAGCTTAAGGGGGGACACTGAAGCTTTCTTT. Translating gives CASSLRGDTEAFF.

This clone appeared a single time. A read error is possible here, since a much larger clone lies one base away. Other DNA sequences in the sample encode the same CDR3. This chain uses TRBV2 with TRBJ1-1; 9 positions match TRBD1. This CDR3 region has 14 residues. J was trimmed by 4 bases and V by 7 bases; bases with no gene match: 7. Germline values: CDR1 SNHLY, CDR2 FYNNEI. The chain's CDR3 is CASTLQGAVTEAFF. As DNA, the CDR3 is TGTGCCAGCACTTTACAGGGGGCAGTCACTGAAGCTTTCTTT.

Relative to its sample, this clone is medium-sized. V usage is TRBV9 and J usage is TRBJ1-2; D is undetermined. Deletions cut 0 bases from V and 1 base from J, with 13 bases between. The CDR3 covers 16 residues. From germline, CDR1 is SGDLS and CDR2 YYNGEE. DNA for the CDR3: TGTGCCAGCAGCGTAGGGGCAGGACCCCTTAACTATGGCTACACCTTC. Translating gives CASSVGAGPLNYGYTF.

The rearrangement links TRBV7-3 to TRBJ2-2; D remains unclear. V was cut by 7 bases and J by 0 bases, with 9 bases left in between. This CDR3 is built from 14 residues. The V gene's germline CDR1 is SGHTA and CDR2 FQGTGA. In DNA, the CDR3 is TGTGCCAGCAAGGTAACAGCGAACACCGGGGAGCTGTTTTTT. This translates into CASKVTANTGELFF.

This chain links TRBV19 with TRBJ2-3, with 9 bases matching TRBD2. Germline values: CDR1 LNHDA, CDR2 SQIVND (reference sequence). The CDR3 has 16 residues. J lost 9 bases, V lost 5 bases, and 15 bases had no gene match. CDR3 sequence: CASSSPGTSQLRTQYF. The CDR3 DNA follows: TGTGCCAGTAGTTCTCCGGGGACTAGCCAACTTAGGACGCAGTATTTT.

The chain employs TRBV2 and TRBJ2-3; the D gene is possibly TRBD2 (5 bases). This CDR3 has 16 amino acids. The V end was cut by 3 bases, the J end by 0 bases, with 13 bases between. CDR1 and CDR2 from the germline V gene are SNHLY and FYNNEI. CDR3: CASSDVQTTSTDTQYF. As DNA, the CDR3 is TGTGCCAGCAGTGACGTACAGACTACTAGCACAGATACGCAGTATTTT. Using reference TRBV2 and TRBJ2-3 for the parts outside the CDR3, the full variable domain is EPEVTQTPSHQVTQMGQEVILRCVPISNHLYFYWYRQILGQKVEFLVSFYNNEISEKSEIFDDQFSVERPDGSNFTLKIRSTKLEDSAMYFCASSDVQTTSTDTQYFGPGTRLTVL.

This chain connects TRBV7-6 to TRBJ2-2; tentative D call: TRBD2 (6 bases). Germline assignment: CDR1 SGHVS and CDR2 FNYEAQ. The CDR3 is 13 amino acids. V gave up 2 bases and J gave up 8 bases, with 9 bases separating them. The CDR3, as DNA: TGTGCCAGCAGCTTAAGGAGGGAAGGGGAGCTGTTTTTT. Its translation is CASSLRREGELFF.

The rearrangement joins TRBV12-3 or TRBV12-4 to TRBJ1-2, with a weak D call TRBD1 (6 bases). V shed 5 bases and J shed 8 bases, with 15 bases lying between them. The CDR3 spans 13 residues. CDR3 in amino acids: CASSPDRSGGYTF. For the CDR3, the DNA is TGTGCCAGCAGTCCAGACAGGTCTGGGGGCTACACCTTC.

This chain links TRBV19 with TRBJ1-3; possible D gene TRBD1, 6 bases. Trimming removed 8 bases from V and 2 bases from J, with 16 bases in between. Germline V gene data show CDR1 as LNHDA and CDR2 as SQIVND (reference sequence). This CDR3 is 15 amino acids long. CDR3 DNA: TGTGCCAGTCGGGAAAGGGGGGGCACTGGAAACACCATATATTTT. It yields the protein CASRERGGTGNTIYF.

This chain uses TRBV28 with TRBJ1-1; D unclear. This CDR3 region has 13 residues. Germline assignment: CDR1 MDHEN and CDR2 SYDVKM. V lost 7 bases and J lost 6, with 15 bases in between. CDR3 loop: CASTLEGWSEAFF. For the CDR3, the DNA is TGTGCCAGCACCCTTGAGGGCTGGTCTGAAGCTTTCTTT. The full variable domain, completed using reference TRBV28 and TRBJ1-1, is DVKVTQSSRYLVKRTGEKVFLECVQDMDHENMFWYRQDPGLGLRLIYFSYDVKMKEKGDIPEGYSVSREKKERFSLILESASTNQTSMYLCASTLEGWSEAFFGQGTRLTVV.

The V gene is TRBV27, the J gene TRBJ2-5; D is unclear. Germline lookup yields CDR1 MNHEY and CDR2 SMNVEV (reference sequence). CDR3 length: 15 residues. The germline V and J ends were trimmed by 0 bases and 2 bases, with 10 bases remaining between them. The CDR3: CASSLSTTKQETQYF. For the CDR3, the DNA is TGTGCCAGCAGTTTATCGACGACAAAACAAGAGACCCAGTACTTC.

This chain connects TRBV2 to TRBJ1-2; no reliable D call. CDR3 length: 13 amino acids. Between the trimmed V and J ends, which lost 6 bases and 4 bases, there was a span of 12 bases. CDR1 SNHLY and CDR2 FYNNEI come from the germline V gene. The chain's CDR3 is CASRGTATYGYTF. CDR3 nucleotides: TGTGCCAGCAGGGGTACCGCGACCTATGGCTACACCTTC.

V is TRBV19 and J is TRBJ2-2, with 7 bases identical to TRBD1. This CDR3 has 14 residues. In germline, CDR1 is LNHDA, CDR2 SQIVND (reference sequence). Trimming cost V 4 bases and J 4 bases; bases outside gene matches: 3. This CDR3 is CASSKTGITGELFF. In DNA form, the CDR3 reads TGTGCCAGTAGTAAGACAGGGATCACCGGGGAGCTGTTTTTT. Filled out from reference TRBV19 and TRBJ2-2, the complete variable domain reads DGGITQSPKYLFRKEGQNVTLSCEQNLNHDAMYWYRQDPGQGLRLIYYSQIVNDFQKGDIAEGYSVSREKKESFPLTVTSAQKNPTAFYLCASSKTGITGELFFGEGSRLTVL.

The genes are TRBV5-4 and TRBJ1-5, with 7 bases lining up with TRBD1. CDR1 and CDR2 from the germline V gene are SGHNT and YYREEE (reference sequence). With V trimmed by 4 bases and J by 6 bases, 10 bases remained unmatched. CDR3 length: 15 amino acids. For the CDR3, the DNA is TGTGCCAGCAGCAGGCGACAGGGAGAGATTCAGCCCCAGCATTTT. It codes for CASSRRQGEIQPQHF.

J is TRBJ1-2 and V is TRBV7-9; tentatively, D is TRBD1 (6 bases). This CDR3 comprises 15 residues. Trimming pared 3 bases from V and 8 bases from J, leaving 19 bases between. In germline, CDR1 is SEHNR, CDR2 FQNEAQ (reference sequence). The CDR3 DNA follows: TGTGCCAGCAGCTTTATGGACAGCCGGAGAGGAGGCTACACCTTC. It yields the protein CASSFMDSRRGGYTF.

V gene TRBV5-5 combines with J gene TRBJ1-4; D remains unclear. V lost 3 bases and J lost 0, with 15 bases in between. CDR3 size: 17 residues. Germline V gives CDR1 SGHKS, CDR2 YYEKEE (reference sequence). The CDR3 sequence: CASSSGLPTATNEKLFF. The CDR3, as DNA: TGTGCCAGCAGCTCAGGACTGCCAACTGCAACTAATGAAAAACTGTTTTTT.

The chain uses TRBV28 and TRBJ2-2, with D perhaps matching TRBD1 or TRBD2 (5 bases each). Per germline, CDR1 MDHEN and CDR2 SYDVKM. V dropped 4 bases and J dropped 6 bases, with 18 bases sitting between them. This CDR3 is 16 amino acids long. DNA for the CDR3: TGTGCCAGCAGTTCAGGAACGGGACGGGGTTCCGGGGAGCTGTTTTTT. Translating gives CASSSGTGRGSGELFF.

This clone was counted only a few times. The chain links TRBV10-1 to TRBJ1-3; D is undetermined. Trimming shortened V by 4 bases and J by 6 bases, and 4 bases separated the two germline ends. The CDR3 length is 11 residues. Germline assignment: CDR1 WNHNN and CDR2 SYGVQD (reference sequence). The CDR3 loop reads CASSGENTIYF. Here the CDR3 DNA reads TGCGCCAGCAGTGGTGAAAACACCATATATTTT.

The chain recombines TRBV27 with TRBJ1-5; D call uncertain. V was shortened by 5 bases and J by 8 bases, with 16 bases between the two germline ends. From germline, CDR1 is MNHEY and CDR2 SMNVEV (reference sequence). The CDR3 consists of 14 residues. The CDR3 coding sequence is TGTGCCAGCAGTATGAGCGTAAAGACGAAGCCCCAGCATTTT. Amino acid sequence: CASSMSVKTKPQHF.

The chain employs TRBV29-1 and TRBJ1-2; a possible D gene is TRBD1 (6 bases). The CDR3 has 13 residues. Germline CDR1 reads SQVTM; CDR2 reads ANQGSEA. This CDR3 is CSVDVTGSYGYTF. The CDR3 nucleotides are TGCAGTGTCGATGTGACAGGATCCTATGGCTACACCTTC.

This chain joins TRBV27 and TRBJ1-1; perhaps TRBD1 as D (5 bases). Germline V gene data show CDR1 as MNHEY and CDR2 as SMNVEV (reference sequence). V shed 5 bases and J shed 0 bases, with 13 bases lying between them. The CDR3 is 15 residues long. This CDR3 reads CASSRKGPLNTEAFF. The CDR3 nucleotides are TGTGCCAGCAGTAGAAAGGGGCCTTTGAACACTGAAGCTTTCTTT.

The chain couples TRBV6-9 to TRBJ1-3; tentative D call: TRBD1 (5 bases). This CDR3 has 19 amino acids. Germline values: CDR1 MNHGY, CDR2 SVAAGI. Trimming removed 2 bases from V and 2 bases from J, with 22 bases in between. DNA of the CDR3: TGTGCCAGCAGTTATCCGATCGGGTCAGGGAAAGGACCTGGAAACACCATATATTTT. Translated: CASSYPIGSGKGPGNTIYF.

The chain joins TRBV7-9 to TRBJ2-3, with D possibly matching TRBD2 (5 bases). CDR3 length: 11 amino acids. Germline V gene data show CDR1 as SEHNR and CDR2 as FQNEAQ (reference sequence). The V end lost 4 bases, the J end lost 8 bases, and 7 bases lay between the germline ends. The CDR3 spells CASSSGSTQYF. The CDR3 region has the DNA TGTGCCAGCAGCTCGGGAAGTACGCAGTATTTT.

The CDR3 DNA sequence: TGCGCCAGCAGCTCCTGGTGGCCTAGCGGGGGCTACACCGGGGAGCTGTTTTTT. This translates into CASSSWWPSGGYTGELFF. The V call is TRBV5-1, the J call TRBJ2-2; 10 bases fit TRBD2. The CDR3 is 18 residues long. Trimming removed 3 bases from V and 3 bases from J; junction bases left unmatched: 11. Germline assignment: CDR1 SGHRS and CDR2 YFSETQ.

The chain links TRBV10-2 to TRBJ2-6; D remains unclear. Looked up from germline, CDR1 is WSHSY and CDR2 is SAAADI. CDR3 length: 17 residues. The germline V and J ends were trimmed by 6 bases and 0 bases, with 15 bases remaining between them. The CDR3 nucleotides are TGCGCCAGCAGCTCCTCGGTACTCAGCTCTGGGGCCAACGTCCTGACTTTC. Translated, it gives CASSSSVLSSGANVLTF.

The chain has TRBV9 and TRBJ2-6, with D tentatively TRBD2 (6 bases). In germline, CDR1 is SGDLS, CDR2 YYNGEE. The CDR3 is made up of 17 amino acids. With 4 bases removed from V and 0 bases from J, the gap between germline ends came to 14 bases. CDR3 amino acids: CASSSLGGGSGANVLTF. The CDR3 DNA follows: TGTGCCAGCAGCTCGTTGGGGGGAGGCTCTGGGGCCAACGTCCTGACTTTC.